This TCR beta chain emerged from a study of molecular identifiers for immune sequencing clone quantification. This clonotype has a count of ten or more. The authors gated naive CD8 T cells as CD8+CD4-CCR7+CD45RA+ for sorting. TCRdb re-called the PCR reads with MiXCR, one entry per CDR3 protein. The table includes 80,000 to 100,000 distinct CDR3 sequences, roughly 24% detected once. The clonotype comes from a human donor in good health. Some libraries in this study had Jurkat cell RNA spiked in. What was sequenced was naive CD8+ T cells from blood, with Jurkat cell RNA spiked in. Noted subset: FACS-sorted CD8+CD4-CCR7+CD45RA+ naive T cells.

Written as DNA, the CDR3 is TGTGCCAGCAGTGACGGGGGGGGCAATAATTCACCCCTCCACTTT. This gives the protein CASSDGGGNNSPLHF. The rearrangement uses TRBV12-3 or TRBV12-4 and TRBJ1-6; D might be TRBD1 (6 bases). This CDR3 is 15 amino acids long. V gave up 5 bases and J gave up 5 bases, with 13 bases separating them.